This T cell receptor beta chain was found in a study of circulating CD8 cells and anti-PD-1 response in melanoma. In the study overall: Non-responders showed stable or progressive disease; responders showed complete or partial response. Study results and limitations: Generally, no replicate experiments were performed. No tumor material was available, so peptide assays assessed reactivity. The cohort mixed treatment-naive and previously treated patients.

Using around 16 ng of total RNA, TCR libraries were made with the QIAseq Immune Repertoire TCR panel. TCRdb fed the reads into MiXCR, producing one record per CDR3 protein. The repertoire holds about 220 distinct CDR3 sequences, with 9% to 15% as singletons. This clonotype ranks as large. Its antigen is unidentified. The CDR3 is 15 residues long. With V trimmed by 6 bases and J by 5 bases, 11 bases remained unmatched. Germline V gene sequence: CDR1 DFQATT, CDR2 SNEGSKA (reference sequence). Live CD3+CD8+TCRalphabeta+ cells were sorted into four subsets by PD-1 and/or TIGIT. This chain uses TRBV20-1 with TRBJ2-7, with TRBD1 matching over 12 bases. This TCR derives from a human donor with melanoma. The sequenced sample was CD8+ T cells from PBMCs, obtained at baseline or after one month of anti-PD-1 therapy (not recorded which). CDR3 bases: TGCAGTGCGCCTGATCGGGACAGGGGGCTTGACGAGCAGTACTTC. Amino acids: CSAPDRDRGLDEQYF.